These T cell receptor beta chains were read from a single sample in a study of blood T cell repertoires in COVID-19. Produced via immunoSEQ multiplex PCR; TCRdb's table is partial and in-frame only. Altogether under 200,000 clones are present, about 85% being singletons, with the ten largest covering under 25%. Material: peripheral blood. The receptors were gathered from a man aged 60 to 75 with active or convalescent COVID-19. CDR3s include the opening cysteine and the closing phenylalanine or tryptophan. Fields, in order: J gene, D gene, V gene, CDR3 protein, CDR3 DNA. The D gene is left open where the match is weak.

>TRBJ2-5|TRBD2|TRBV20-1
CSASPSGEIRETQYF
TGCAGTGCTAGTCCGAGCGGGGAGATCCGAGAGACCCAGTACTTC
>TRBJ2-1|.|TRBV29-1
CSVRFLNEQFF
TGCAGCGTTCGGTTCCTCAATGAGCAGTTCTTC
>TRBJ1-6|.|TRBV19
CASSIGLNSPLHF
TGTGCCAGTAGTATAGGGCTTAATTCACCCCTCCACTTT
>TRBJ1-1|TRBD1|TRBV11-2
CASSILSGGWTEAFF
TGTGCCAGCAGCATTTTATCAGGGGGCTGGACTGAAGCTTTCTTT
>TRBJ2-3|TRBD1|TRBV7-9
CASSIQGATDTQYF
TGTGCCAGCAGCATACAGGGGGCCACAGATACGCAGTATTTT
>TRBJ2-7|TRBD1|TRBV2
CASSRQGSSYEQYF
TGTGCCAGCAGTCGACAGGGGAGCTCCTACGAGCAGTACTTC
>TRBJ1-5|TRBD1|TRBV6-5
CASRGQPDSNQPQHF
TGTGCCAGCAGGGGACAGCCAGATAGCAATCAGCCCCAGCATTTT
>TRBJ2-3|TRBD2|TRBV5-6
CASRPLGASGGGDTQYF
TGTGCCTCCCGCCCCCTGGGGGCTAGCGGGGGGGGAGATACGCAGTATTTT
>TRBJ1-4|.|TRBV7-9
CASSSGHTTNEKLFF
TGTGCCAGCAGCTCCGGACACACAACTAATGAAAAACTGTTTTTT
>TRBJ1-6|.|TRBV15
CATVSSYNSPLHF
TGTGCCACCGTGAGCTCCTATAATTCACCCCTCCACTTT
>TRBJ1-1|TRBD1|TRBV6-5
CASSRQGANTEAFF
TGTGCCAGCAGCAGACAGGGGGCAAACACTGAAGCTTTCTTT
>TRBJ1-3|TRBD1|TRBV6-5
CASSYSDRAVGNTIYF
TGTGCCAGCAGTTACTCCGACAGGGCTGTTGGAAACACCATATATTTT
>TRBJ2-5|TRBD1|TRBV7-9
CASSLTGGIETQYF
TGTGCCAGCAGTTTAACAGGGGGCATCGAGACCCAGTACTTC
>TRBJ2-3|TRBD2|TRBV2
CASTLALGTDTQYF
TGTGCCAGCACACTAGCGCTGGGCACAGATACGCAGTATTTT
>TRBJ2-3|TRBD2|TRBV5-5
CASSPPPSGGADTQYF
TGTGCCAGCAGCCCCCCCCCTAGCGGGGGGGCGGATACGCAGTATTTT
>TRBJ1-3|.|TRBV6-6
CASSHGSPSSGNTIYF
TGTGCCAGCAGTCACGGTTCCCCGAGCTCTGGAAACACCATATATTTT
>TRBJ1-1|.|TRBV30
CAFKRGYNTEAFF
TGTGCCTTTAAAAGAGGGTATAACACTGAAGCTTTCTTT
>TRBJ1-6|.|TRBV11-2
CASSVAGFKSPLHF
TGTGCCAGCAGCGTGGCAGGGTTCAAGTCACCCCTCCACTTT